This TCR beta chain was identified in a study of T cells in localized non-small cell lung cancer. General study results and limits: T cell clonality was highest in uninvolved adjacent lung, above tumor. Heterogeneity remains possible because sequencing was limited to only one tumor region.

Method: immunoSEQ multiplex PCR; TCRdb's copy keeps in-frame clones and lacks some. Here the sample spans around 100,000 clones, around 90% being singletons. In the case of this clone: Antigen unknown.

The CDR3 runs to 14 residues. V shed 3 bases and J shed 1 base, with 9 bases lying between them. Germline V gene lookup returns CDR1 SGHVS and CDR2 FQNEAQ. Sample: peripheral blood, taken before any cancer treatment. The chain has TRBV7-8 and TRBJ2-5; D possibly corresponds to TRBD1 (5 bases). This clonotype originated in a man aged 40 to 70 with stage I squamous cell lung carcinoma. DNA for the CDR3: TGTGCCAGCAGCTTCAGACAGATCCAAGAGACCCAGTACTTC. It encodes CASSFRQIQETQYF.